The clone carrying this T cell receptor (beta chain) was detected only once. The antigen is not known. This CDR3 is 19 amino acids long. Per germline, CDR1 SGHVS and CDR2 FNYEAQ. J was trimmed by 2 bases and V by 5 bases; bases with no gene match: 20. This entry belongs to a study of shared clonotypes between healthy human individuals. Study-wide results and limits: The diversity represented, both genetic and in exposure history, was limited by few donors.

Under the authors' procedure: Quality scores were absent from the junction-only immunoSEQ sequences, so filtering differed. Sequenced by immunoSEQ multiplex PCR; TCRdb stores in-frame clones only, minus some. V, J and clone size were drawn from that table, and D and trimming were deduced from the DNA. The data show hundreds of thousands of clones, 70% to 80% seen once. The chain combines TRBV7-6 with TRBJ1-1; 7 bases are a match to TRBD1. Input material: PBMCs. This receptor was obtained from a woman between 40 and 50 years old in good health. Some clones in this sample may be carry-over from other donors' samples. The CDR3: CASSRFTGASREGNTEAFF. The DNA for the CDR3 is TGTGCCAGCAGCCGATTTACAGGGGCTTCTCGGGAGGGCAACACTGAAGCTTTCTTT.